This T cell receptor beta chain was recovered during a study of blood T cell repertoires in COVID-19. V shed 4 bases and J 5 bases; nucleotides not matched to a gene: 7. The CDR3 is 15 amino acids. CDR1 and CDR2 (germline): MGHRA, YSYEKL. Study processing details: Quantification of nucleated cells was approximated via reference gene primer amplification. Data came from immunoSEQ multiplex PCR; TCRdb stores just in-frame clones and leaves some out. V and J calls and clone size follow that table, whereas D and trimming were derived from the DNA. This sample yields under 200,000 clones, of which around 90% are seen a single time; around a fifth belongs to the top ten.

The sequence came from a man in his sixties with active or convalescent COVID-19. This chain connects TRBV4-1 to TRBJ2-5; 10 positions match TRBD2. Sequencing was performed on peripheral blood. CDR3 nucleotide sequence: TGCGCCAGCAGCCTAAGCGGGGGGGCCGGGGAGACCCAGTACTTC. Translating it yields CASSLSGGAGETQYF.